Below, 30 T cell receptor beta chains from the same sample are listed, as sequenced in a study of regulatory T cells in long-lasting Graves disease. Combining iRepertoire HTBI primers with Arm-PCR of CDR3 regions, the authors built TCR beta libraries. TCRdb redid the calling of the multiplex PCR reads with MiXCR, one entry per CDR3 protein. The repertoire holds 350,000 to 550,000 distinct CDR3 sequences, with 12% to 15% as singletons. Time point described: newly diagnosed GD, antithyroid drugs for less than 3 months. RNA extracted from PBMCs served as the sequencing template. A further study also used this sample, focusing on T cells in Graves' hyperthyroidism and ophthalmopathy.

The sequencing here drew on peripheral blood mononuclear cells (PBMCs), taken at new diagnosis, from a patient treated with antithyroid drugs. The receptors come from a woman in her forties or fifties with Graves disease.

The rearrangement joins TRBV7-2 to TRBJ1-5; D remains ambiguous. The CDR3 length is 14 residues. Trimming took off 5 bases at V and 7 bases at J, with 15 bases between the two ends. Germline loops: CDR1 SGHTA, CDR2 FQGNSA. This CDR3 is CASSLSWEGQPQHF. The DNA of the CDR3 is TGTGCCAGCAGCCTGAGCTGGGAGGGACAGCCCCAGCATTTT.

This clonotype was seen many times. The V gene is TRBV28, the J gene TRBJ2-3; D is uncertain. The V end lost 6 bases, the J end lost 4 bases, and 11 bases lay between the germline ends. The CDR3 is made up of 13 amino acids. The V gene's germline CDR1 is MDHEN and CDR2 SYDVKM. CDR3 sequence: CASSSGLPDTQYF. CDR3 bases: TGTGCCAGCAGCTCGGGCCTCCCAGATACGCAGTATTTT.

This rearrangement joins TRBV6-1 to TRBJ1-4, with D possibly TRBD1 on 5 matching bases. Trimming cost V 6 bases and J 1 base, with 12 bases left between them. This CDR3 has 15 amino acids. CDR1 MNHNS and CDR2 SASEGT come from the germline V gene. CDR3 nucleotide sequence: TGTGCCAGCAGCCTCCAAACAGGAACTAATGAAAAACTGTTTTTT. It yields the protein CASSLQTGTNEKLFF.

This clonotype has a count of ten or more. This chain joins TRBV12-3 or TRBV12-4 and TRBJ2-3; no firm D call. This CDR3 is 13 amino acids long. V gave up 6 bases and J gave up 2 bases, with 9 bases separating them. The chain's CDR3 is CASRKDNTDTQYF. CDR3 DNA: TGTGCCAGCAGGAAAGACAACACAGATACGCAGTATTTT.

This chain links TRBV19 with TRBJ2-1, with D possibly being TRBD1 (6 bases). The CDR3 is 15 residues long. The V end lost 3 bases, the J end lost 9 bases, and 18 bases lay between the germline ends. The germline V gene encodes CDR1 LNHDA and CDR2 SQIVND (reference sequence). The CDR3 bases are TGTGCCAGTAGTATCCAGGACAGCCTACGCGGTGAGCAGTTCTTC. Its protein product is CASSIQDSLRGEQFF.

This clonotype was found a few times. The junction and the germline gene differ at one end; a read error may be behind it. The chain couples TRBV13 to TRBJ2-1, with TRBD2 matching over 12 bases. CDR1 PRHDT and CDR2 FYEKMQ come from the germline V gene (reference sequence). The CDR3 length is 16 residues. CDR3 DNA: TGTGGCAGCAGCTTAGGGCTAGCGGGAGGGTGGTTCGAGCAGTTCTTC. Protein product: CGSSLGLAGGWFEQFF.

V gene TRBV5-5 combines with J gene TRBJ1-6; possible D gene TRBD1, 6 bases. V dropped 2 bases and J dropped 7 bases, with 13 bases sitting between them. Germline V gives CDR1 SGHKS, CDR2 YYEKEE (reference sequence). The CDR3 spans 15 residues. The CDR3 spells CASSLGAGVNSPLHF. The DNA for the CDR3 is TGTGCCAGCAGCTTAGGGGCAGGGGTCAATTCACCCCTCCACTTT.

CDR3: CASSTLLAGGTSTDTQYF. For the CDR3, the DNA is TGTGCCAGCAGTACACTACTAGCGGGAGGGACCTCCACAGATACGCAGTATTTT. The genes are TRBV28 and TRBJ2-3; 13 bases are shared with TRBD2. Germline V gene sequence: CDR1 MDHEN, CDR2 SYDVKM. The CDR3 covers 18 residues. Trimming cost V 5 bases and J 2 bases; bases outside gene matches: 10.

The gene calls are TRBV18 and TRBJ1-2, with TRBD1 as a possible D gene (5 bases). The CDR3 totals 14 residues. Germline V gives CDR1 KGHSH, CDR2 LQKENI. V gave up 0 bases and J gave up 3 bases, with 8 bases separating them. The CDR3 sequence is CASSPPGVDYGYTF. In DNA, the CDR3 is TGTGCCAGCTCACCACCGGGGGTGGACTATGGCTACACCTTC.

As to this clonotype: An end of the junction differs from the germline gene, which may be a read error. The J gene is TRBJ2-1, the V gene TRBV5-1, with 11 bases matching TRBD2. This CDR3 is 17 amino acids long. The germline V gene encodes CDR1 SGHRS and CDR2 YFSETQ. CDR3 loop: CASSLASGTSGHNEQFF. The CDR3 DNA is TGCGCCAGCAGTTTGGCTTCCGGGACTAGCGGACACAATGAGCAGTTCTTC.

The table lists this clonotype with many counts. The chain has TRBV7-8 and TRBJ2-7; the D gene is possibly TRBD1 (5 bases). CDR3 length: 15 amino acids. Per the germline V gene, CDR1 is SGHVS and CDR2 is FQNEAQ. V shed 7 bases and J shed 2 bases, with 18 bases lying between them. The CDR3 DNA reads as TGTGCCAGCAAGGTAGGCAGGGCAACAACCTACGAGCAGTACTTC. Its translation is CASKVGRATTYEQYF.

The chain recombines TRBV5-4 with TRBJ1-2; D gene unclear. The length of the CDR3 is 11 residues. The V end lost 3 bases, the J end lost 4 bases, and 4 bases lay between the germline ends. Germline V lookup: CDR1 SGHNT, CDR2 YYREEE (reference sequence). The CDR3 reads CASSSFYGYTF. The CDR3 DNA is TGTGCCAGCAGCTCCTTCTATGGCTACACCTTC.

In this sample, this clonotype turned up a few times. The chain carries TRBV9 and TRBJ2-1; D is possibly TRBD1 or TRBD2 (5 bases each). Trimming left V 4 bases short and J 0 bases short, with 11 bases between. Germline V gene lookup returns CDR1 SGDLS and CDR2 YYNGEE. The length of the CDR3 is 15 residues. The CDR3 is CASSQAGSSYNEQFF. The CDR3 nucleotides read TGTGCCAGCAGCCAAGCAGGGAGCTCCTACAATGAGCAGTTCTTC.

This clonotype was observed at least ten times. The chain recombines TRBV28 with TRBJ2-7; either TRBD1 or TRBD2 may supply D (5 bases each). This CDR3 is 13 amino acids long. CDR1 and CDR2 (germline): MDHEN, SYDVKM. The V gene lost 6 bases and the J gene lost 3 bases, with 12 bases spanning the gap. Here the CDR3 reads CASRSTAVYEQYF. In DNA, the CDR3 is TGTGCCAGCAGATCGACAGCGGTCTACGAGCAGTACTTC.

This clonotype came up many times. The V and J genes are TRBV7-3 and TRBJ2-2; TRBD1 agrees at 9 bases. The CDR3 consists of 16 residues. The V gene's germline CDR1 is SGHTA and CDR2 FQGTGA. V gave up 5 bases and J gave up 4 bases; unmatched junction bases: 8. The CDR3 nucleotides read TGTGCCAGCAGCCAAACACAGGGGGCCGGCACCGGGGAGCTGTTTTTT. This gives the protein CASSQTQGAGTGELFF. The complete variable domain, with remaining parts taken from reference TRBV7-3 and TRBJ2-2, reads GAGVSQTPSNKVTEKGKYVELRCDPISGHTALYWYRQSLGQGPEFLIYFQGTGAADDSGLPNDRFFAVRPEGSVSTLKIQRTERGDSAVYLCASSQTQGAGTGELFFGEGSRLTVL.

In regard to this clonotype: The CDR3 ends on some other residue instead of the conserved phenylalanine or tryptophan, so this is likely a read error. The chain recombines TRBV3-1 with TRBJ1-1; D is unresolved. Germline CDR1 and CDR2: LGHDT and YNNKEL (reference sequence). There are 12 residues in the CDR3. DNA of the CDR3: TGTGCCAGCAGCCAACTAAACACTGGAGCTTTCCTT. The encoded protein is CASSQLNTGAFL.

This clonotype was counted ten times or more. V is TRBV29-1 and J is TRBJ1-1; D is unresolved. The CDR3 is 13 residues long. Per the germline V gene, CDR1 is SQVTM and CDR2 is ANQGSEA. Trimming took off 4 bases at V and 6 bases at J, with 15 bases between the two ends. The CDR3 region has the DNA TGCAGCGTTGTAAAAGACTGGGTCCCTGAAGCTTTCTTT. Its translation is CSVVKDWVPEAFF.

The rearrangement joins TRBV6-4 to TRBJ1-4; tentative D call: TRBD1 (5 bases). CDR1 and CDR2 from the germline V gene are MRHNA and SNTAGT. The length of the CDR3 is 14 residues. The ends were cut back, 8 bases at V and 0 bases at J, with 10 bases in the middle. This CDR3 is CASFDSPTNEKLFF. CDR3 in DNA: TGTGCCAGCTTCGACAGCCCAACTAATGAAAAACTGTTTTTT.

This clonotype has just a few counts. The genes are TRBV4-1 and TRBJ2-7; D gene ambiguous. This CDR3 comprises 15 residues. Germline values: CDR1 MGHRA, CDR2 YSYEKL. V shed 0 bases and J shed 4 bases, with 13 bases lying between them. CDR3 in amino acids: CASSQEGLMGYEQYF. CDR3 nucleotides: TGCGCCAGCAGCCAAGAGGGCCTCATGGGTTACGAGCAGTACTTC.

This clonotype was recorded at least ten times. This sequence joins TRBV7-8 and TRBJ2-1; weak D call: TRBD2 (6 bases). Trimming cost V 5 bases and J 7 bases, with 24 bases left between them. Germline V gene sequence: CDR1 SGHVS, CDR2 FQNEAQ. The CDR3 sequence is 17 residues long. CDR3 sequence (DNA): TGTGCCAGCAGCCCTTTTGCTTCGGGAGCCGTTAGTAATGAGCAGTTCTTC. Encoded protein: CASSPFASGAVSNEQFF.

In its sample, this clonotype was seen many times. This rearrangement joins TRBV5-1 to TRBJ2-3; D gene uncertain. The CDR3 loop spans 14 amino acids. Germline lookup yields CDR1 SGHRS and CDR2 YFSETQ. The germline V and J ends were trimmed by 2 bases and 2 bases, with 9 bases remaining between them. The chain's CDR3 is CASSFGRLTDTQYF. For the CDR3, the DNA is TGCGCCAGCAGCTTCGGCAGGCTCACAGATACGCAGTATTTT.

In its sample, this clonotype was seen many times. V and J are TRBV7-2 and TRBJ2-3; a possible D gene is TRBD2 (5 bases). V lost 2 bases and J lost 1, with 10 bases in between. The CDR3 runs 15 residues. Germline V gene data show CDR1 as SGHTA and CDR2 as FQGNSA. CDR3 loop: CASSLPGLGTDTQYF. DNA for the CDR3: TGTGCCAGCAGCTTACCTGGACTCGGCACAGATACGCAGTATTTT.

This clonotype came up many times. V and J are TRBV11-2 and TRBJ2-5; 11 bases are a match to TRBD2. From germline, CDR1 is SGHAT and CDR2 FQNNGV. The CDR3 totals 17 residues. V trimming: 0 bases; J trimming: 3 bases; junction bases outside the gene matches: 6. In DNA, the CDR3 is TGTGCCAGCAGCTTAGATAGGACTAGCGGGTCCAAAGAGACCCAGTACTTC. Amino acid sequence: CASSLDRTSGSKETQYF.

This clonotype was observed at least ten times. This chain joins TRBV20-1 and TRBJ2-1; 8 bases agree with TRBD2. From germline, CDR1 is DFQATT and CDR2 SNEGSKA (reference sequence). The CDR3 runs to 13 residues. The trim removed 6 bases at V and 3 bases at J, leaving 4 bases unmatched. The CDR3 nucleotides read TGCAGTGCACCGGGACTAGGCTACAATGAGCAGTTCTTC. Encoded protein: CSAPGLGYNEQFF.

The CDR3 DNA follows: TGTGCCCTACAGGAGCAACCGGGGGGCTACACCTTC. This encodes CALQEQPGGYTF. The chain employs TRBV28 and TRBJ1-2, with a possible D match to TRBD1 (5 bases). Germline V gene sequence: CDR1 MDHEN, CDR2 SYDVKM. Trimming took off 11 bases at V and 8 bases at J, with 18 bases between the two ends. The CDR3 has 12 residues.

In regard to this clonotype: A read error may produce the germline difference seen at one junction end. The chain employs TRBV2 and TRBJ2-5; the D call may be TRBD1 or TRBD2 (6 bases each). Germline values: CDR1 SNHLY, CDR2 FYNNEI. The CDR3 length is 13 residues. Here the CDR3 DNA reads TGTGCCACCAGTGGGGGGCCAGAAGAGACCCAGTACTTC. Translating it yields CATSGGPEETQYF.

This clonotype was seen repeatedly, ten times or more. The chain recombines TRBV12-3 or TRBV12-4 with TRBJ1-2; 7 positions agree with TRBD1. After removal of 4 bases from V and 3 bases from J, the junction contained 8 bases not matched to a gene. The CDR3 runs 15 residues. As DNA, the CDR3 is TGTGCCAGCAGTTCCCCCAGCAGGGGGGACTATGGCTACACCTTC. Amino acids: CASSSPSRGDYGYTF.

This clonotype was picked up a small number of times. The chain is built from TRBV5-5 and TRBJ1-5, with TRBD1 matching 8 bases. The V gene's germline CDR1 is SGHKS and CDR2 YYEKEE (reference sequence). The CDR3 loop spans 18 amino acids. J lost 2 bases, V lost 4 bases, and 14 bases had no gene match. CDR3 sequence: CASSADRVLLGRNQPQHF. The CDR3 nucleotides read TGTGCCAGCAGCGCGGACAGGGTATTATTGGGTCGCAATCAGCCCCAGCATTTT.

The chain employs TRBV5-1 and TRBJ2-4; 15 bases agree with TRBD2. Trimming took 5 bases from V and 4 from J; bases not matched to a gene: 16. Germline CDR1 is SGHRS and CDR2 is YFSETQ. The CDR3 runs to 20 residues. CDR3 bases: TGCGCCAGCAGGATAACTCCGGGACTAGCGGGAGGACCCGAAAAAAACATTCAGTACTTC. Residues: CASRITPGLAGGPEKNIQYF.

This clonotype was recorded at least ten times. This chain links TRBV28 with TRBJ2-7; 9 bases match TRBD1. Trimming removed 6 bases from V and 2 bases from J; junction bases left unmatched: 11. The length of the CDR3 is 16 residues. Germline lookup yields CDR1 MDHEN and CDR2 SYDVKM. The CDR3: CASRMEQGAGTYEQYF. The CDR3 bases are TGTGCCAGCAGGATGGAACAGGGGGCCGGGACCTACGAGCAGTACTTC.